This note documents a single T cell receptor beta chain sequence. This clone was recorded once. The target of this receptor is not known. No base quality information exists; no much larger clone differs at one position. The collaborating institutions used their own protocols to collect whole blood in K2EDTA tubes. For TCRbeta analysis, collaborators shipped samples as frozen whole blood, isolated PBMCs, or DNA extracted from either of those sample types. This record comes from a study of blood T cell repertoires in COVID-19 (dated by TCRdb to 2020 to 2021). With regard to the full study: The collaborator samples originated in the United States, Italy and Spain and spanned the acute and convalescent phases of COVID-19. The prospective study material was composed of cDNA or gDNA derived from T cells, B-cell-depleted T cells, or PBMCs. Deeply sampled blood TCRbeta repertoires from subjects exposed to, actively infected with, or recovered from COVID-19 were included in the dataset. The repertoires were released in a freely available public database intended as a resource for research on the immune response to SARS-CoV-2. The samples were drawn from two sources: the first 160 participants of the ongoing ImmuneRACE study, and 1,200 or so subjects contributed by 6 global collaborators. Sample metadata almost always included a de-identified subject ID, COVID-19 status, age in years and sex. Where HLA class I and class II types were available, the types were taken from metadata supplied by the sample provider, not from assay-based typing. The study at large found these results: The amount of clinical and demographic metadata varied by source and participant and was provided uncurated.

The immunoSEQ Assay, a bias-controlled multiplex PCR, was used to amplify TCRbeta CDR3 regions from genomic DNA. The paper's processing steps were these. Nucleated cell counts per sample were estimated from amplification of reference gene primers within the assay. To quantify the absolute abundance of each unique TCRbeta CDR3 rearrangement, sequence reads were collapsed and filtered. For each sample, productive Simpson clonality was calculated as the square root of Simpson's diversity index over productive rearrangements. TCRdb retrieved this table from immuneACCESS and kept in-frame rearrangements only. Not all clones are present; in checked studies, unresolved V genes account for under half, and no reason is known for the remainder. The DNA was the basis for D and trimming; V, J and clone size are from that table. Present in this sample are around 200,000 clones, over 70% of which were seen just once. The biggest ten clones account for roughly 2.8% of the sample.

V is shortened by 2 bases, J by 4 bases, and the region joining them spans 6 bases. Spanning cysteine to phenylalanine, the CDR3 consists of 13 amino acids. This entry keeps only the CDR3 DNA: 39 bases, framed from base 1. The germline V gene supplies CDR1 MNHNS and CDR2 SASEGT. The material sequenced was peripheral blood. The TCR originated in a man in his fifties with active or convalescent COVID-19. Rearrangement joined TRBV6-1 to TRBJ1-5; the D gene assignment is ambiguous. The nucleotide sequence is TGTGCCAGCAGTGAAAACAGAAATCAGCCCCAGCATTTT. The encoded protein is CASSENRNQPQHF.